The 30 T cell receptor beta chains in this list originate from one sample, sequenced in a study of cytomegalovirus exposure and HLA in healthy donors. Primers included in the PCR were 60 Vbeta and 13 Jbeta primers. TCRdb's copy holds only in-frame clones and misses some; the assay was immunoSEQ multiplex PCR. Here the sample spans about 110,000 clones, 71% being singletons. Sequenced sample: PBMCs. Source of these receptors: a female donor in good health and CMV-seronegative.

The V and J genes are TRBV5-1 and TRBJ2-1; TRBD1 matches at 8 bases. Per the germline V gene, CDR1 is SGHRS and CDR2 is YFSETQ. This CDR3 is 18 amino acids long. V lost 0 bases, J lost 0 bases, and 8 bases stayed unmatched. CDR3 residues: CASSLVQGAPSSYNEQFF. CDR3 in DNA: TGCGCCAGCAGCTTGGTTCAGGGGGCCCCAAGCTCCTACAATGAGCAGTTCTTC.

The chain combines TRBV11-2 with TRBJ2-5; possible D gene TRBD2, 5 bases. V lost 5 bases and J 3 bases, leaving 16 bases between the germline ends. The CDR3 has 15 residues. CDR1 is SGHAT and CDR2 is FQNNGV in the germline V gene. CDR3: CASSPHPSGKETQYF. CDR3 DNA sequence: TGTGCCAGCAGCCCCCACCCCTCGGGGAAAGAGACCCAGTACTTC.

V usage is TRBV18 and J usage is TRBJ2-7; 8 nucleotides line up with TRBD1. Unmatched junction bases numbered 7, after V lost 6 bases and J lost 3 bases. CDR3 length: 14 residues. CDR1 and CDR2 from the germline V gene are KGHSH and LQKENI. The CDR3 reads CASSPDRANYEQYF. In DNA form, the CDR3 reads TGTGCCAGCTCCCCGGACAGGGCGAACTACGAGCAGTACTTC.

This clone was found a few times. This chain joins TRBV27 and TRBJ2-5; D is ambiguous. The CDR3 has 12 residues. CDR1 and CDR2 (germline): MNHEY, SMNVEV (reference sequence). V gave up 4 bases and J gave up 4 bases, with 7 bases separating them. The CDR3: CASSSRGETQYF. In nucleotides, the CDR3 is TGTGCCAGCAGTTCTCGAGGAGAGACCCAGTACTTC.

The chain links TRBV5-1 to TRBJ2-3, with 8 nucleotides matching TRBD2. V lost 5 bases to trimming and J lost 6 bases; unmatched junction nucleotides: 23. This CDR3 has 19 amino acids. CDR1 SGHRS and CDR2 YFSETQ come from the germline V gene. This CDR3 is CASSLVGGRLAEREDTQYF. The CDR3 DNA reads as TGCGCCAGCAGTCTGGTGGGGGGGCGTCTAGCGGAGCGGGAGGATACGCAGTATTTT. The full variable domain, its missing parts supplied by reference TRBV5-1 and TRBJ2-3, is KAGVTQTPRYLIKTRGQQVTLSCSPISGHRSVSWYQQTPGQGLQFLFEYFSETQRNKGNFPGRFSGRQFSNSRSEMNVSTLELGDSALYLCASSLVGGRLAEREDTQYFGPGTRLTVL.

This clone was observed a few times. This rearrangement joins TRBV27 to TRBJ2-3; TRBD1 matches 7 bases. Trimming removed 5 bases from V and 3 bases from J; junction bases left unmatched: 2. The CDR3 runs to 13 residues. Germline values: CDR1 MNHEY, CDR2 SMNVEV (reference sequence). The CDR3 is CASSHRGTDTQYF. The CDR3 nucleotides read TGTGCCAGCAGTCACAGGGGTACAGATACGCAGTATTTT.

This clone was recorded only once. This chain links TRBV27 with TRBJ1-4, with 9 bases identical to TRBD1. This CDR3 is built from 14 residues. With V trimmed by 8 bases and J by 3 bases, 4 bases remained unmatched. CDR1 is MNHEY and CDR2 is SMNVEV in the germline V gene (reference sequence). The CDR3 DNA reads as TGTGCCAGCGGGGGGACAGGGTCTAATGAAAAACTGTTTTTT. Translating it yields CASGGTGSNEKLFF.

This clone was seen a handful of times. This chain joins TRBV9 and TRBJ2-5; D is perhaps TRBD2 (6 bases). There are 13 residues in the CDR3. Germline V gene sequence: CDR1 SGDLS, CDR2 YYNGEE. The V and J ends lost 0 bases and 7 bases respectively, with 10 bases between them. CDR3 sequence: CASSVELAGTQYF. CDR3 nucleotide sequence: TGTGCCAGCAGCGTAGAACTAGCCGGGACCCAGTACTTC.

The chain carries TRBV10-3 and TRBJ2-1, with a weak D call TRBD2 (6 bases). The CDR3 sequence is 13 residues long. The germline gives CDR1 ENHRY, CDR2 SYGVKD. Trimming stripped 7 bases from V and 10 bases from J, with 17 bases between. Here the CDR3 reads CAITKGLPEEQFF. CDR3 DNA: TGTGCCATCACAAAAGGACTACCGGAGGAGCAGTTCTTC.

In this sample, this clone turned up a few times. The chain joins TRBV6-4 to TRBJ2-3, with 8 positions matching TRBD2. This CDR3 has 14 amino acids. The germline V gene has CDR1 MRHNA and CDR2 SNTAGT. V lost 6 bases to trimming and J lost 2 bases; unmatched junction nucleotides: 4. This CDR3 reads CASSFSGATDTQYF. CDR3 nucleotides: TGTGCCAGCAGCTTTAGCGGGGCCACAGATACGCAGTATTTT.

This clone has a handful of counts. One end of the junction does not line up with germline, which may come from a read error. The genes are TRBV7-7 and TRBJ2-1; a possible D gene is TRBD2 (5 bases). Germline CDR1 and CDR2: SSHAT and FNYEAQ (reference sequence). This CDR3 contains 15 residues. CDR3 sequence reads: CASSLRTGWNNEQFF. The CDR3 DNA sequence: TGTGCTAGCAGCTTAAGGACGGGGTGGAACAATGAGCAGTTCTTC.

This chain connects TRBV11-2 to TRBJ2-1; weak D call: TRBD2 (5 bases). Trimming stripped 2 bases from V and 8 bases from J, with 19 bases between. The CDR3 is made up of 16 amino acids. Germline V gene data show CDR1 as SGHAT and CDR2 as FQNNGV. This chain's CDR3 is CASSLQSRWGVDEQFF. CDR3 in DNA: TGTGCCAGCAGCTTACAAAGTCGTTGGGGAGTGGATGAGCAGTTCTTC.

The chain has TRBV7-3 and TRBJ2-1; TRBD2 agrees at 14 bases. The CDR3 contains 18 residues. CDR1 and CDR2 from the germline V gene are SGHTA and FQGTGA. V gave up 4 bases and J gave up 4 bases; unmatched junction bases: 9. CDR3 region: CASSSQTSGRATYNEQFF. The CDR3 coding sequence is TGTGCCAGCAGCTCGCAGACTAGCGGGAGGGCTACTTACAATGAGCAGTTCTTC.

The chain combines TRBV19 with TRBJ2-5; possible D gene TRBD2, 5 bases. V was pared by 4 bases and J by 7 bases, with 13 bases between. This CDR3 spans 13 amino acids. Per the germline V gene, CDR1 is LNHDA and CDR2 is SQIVND (reference sequence). The CDR3 DNA sequence: TGTGCCAGTAGTACTTCACCAGAGGGGACCCAGTACTTC. Translating it yields CASSTSPEGTQYF.

The chain links TRBV28 to TRBJ2-7, with a possible D match to TRBD2 (5 bases). Trimming stripped 3 bases from V and 7 bases from J, with 10 bases between. The CDR3 extends over 12 amino acids. CDR1 MDHEN and CDR2 SYDVKM come from the germline V gene. CDR3: CASSFLRREQYF. CDR3 nucleotides: TGTGCCAGCAGTTTCTTGAGGAGGGAGCAGTACTTC.

The gene calls are TRBV2 and TRBJ2-2, with D unresolved. The germline V and J ends were trimmed by 1 base and 3 bases, with 9 bases remaining between them. The CDR3 has 15 residues. Germline CDR1 SNHLY, CDR2 FYNNEI. The CDR3 sequence: CASSEERLHTGELFF. As DNA, the CDR3 is TGTGCCAGCAGTGAAGAAAGACTTCACACCGGGGAGCTGTTTTTT.

The gene calls are TRBV5-1 and TRBJ1-2; a weak D match, TRBD1 (6 bases). The V gene lost 0 bases and the J gene lost 8 bases, with 23 bases spanning the gap. This CDR3 region has 17 residues. Germline V lookup: CDR1 SGHRS, CDR2 YFSETQ. CDR3 nucleotide sequence: TGCGCCAGCAGCTTGGCCACTAAGGAGACAGGAGTTGGAGGCTACACCTTC. Translation gives CASSLATKETGVGGYTF.

V is TRBV29-1 and J is TRBJ1-5; 7 bases align to TRBD1. The CDR3 length is 13 residues. With V trimmed by 8 bases and J by 5 bases, 9 bases remained unmatched. CDR1 is SQVTM, CDR2 ANQGSEA, per germline. The CDR3 loop is CSIGGQGDQPQHF. Written as DNA, the CDR3 is TGCAGCATAGGCGGTCAGGGGGATCAGCCCCAGCATTTT.

The chain combines TRBV30 with TRBJ1-2, with D unclear. Trimming cost V 2 bases and J 5 bases, with 21 bases left between them. The CDR3 is 16 amino acids. Germline V gene data show CDR1 as GTSNPN and CDR2 as SVGIG (reference sequence). This chain's CDR3 is CAWSTGSGADLYGYTF. In DNA, the CDR3 is TGTGCCTGGAGTACGGGTTCTGGCGCGGATCTATATGGCTACACCTTC.

The chain employs TRBV2 and TRBJ1-1; 10 bases align to TRBD1. The CDR3 length is 15 residues. CDR1 and CDR2 from the germline V gene are SNHLY and FYNNEI. After removal of 7 bases from V and 4 bases from J, the junction contained 9 bases not matched to a gene. This CDR3 is CASTTDRGVGTEAFF. CDR3 nucleotides: TGTGCCAGCACTACGGACAGGGGGGTGGGCACTGAAGCTTTCTTT.

CDR3 protein: CASRTGGWTDTQYF. The CDR3 DNA reads as TGTGCCAGCAGGACAGGGGGTTGGACAGATACGCAGTATTTT. The chain combines TRBV7-2 with TRBJ2-3, with 9 bases identical to TRBD1. Per germline, CDR1 SGHTA and CDR2 FQGNSA. Trimming removed 6 bases from V and 3 bases from J; junction bases left unmatched: 4. The CDR3 totals 14 residues.

This chain connects TRBV28 to TRBJ2-6; the match to TRBD1 covers 7 bases. Germline V gives CDR1 MDHEN, CDR2 SYDVKM. The CDR3 spans 18 residues. V lost 3 bases, J lost 0 bases, and 8 bases stayed unmatched. CDR3 bases: TGTGCCAGCAGTTTTCTTAAGGGACAGCGCTCTGGGGCCAACGTCCTGACTTTC. Translation: CASSFLKGQRSGANVLTF.

The genes are TRBV19 and TRBJ2-5; D might be TRBD2 (6 bases). The CDR3 has 15 residues. The germline V gene encodes CDR1 LNHDA and CDR2 SQIVND (reference sequence). Trimming removed 5 bases at V and 1 base at J, with 14 bases between. This CDR3 reads CASSPGGTVQETQYF. The CDR3, as DNA: TGTGCCAGTAGTCCTGGAGGGACGGTCCAAGAGACCCAGTACTTC. Using reference TRBV19 and TRBJ2-5 for the parts outside the CDR3, the full variable domain is DGGITQSPKYLFRKEGQNVTLSCEQNLNHDAMYWYRQDPGQGLRLIYYSQIVNDFQKGDIAEGYSVSREKKESFPLTVTSAQKNPTAFYLCASSPGGTVQETQYFGPGTRLLVL.

J is TRBJ1-1 and V is TRBV5-8; TRBD1 matches at 8 bases. J was trimmed by 8 bases and V by 5 bases; bases with no gene match: 8. This CDR3 is built from 13 residues. Germline V CDR1 and CDR2: SGHTS, YDEGEE. The CDR3 sequence is CASSSGGITEAFF. DNA of the CDR3: TGTGCCAGCAGTTCAGGGGGCATAACGGAAGCTTTCTTT.

The chain joins TRBV4-1 to TRBJ2-1, with TRBD2 matching 8 bases. Losses at the gene ends were 4 bases for V and 0 bases for J; bases not matched to a gene: 8. The CDR3 covers 17 residues. CDR1 is MGHRA, CDR2 YSYEKL, per germline. The CDR3 sequence is CASSREPSGFSYNEQFF. The DNA of the CDR3 is TGCGCCAGCAGCCGGGAGCCTAGCGGGTTCTCCTACAATGAGCAGTTCTTC.

J is TRBJ2-7 and V is TRBV28, with a tentative D call TRBD2 (5 bases). In germline, CDR1 is MDHEN, CDR2 SYDVKM. The CDR3 runs to 15 residues. Trimming stripped 3 bases from V and 2 bases from J, with 14 bases between. The CDR3 DNA reads as TGTGCCAGCAGTTTGAGGGTACCCCCGACCTACGAGCAGTACTTC. This gives the protein CASSLRVPPTYEQYF.

The V and J genes are TRBV18 and TRBJ2-1, with 9 bases fitting TRBD1. Per germline, CDR1 KGHSH and CDR2 LQKENI. This CDR3 has 17 amino acids. J gave up 3 bases and V 2 bases, and 8 bases lay outside the gene matches. As DNA, the CDR3 is TGTGCCAGCTCACCAATGGGTACAGGGGGCTACTACAATGAGCAGTTCTTC. The encoded protein is CASSPMGTGGYYNEQFF. Based on the CDR3 plus reference TRBV18 and TRBJ2-1, the full variable domain is NAGVMQNPRHLVRRRGQEARLRCSPMKGHSHVYWYRQLPEEGLKFMVYLQKENIIDESGMPKERFSAEFPKEGPSILRIQQVVRGDSAAYFCASSPMGTGGYYNEQFFGPGTRLTVL.

This clone was observed a single time. The rearrangement joins TRBV28 to TRBJ2-7; the D is unclear. In germline, CDR1 is MDHEN, CDR2 SYDVKM. Trimming removed 5 bases at V and 5 bases at J, with 13 bases between. This CDR3 has 13 residues. The CDR3 protein is CASSPPTPDEQYF. The CDR3 DNA reads as TGTGCCAGCAGTCCTCCAACCCCGGACGAGCAGTACTTC.

This clone is a singleton in its sample. The chain links TRBV4-3 to TRBJ1-3; D perhaps matches TRBD1 (5 bases). Trimming took off 1 base at V and 4 bases at J, with 11 bases between the two ends. The CDR3 spans 15 residues. Germline assignment: CDR1 LGHNA and CDR2 YSLEER. The CDR3 loop is CASSQVAGSGNTIYF. DNA for the CDR3: TGCGCCAGCAGCCAAGTCGCAGGGTCAGGAAACACCATATATTTT.

V is TRBV5-6 and J is TRBJ1-1; D is possibly TRBD1 (5 bases). Germline V gene sequence: CDR1 SGHDT, CDR2 YYEEEE. The germline V and J ends were trimmed by 0 bases and 3 bases, with 21 bases remaining between them. CDR3 size: 18 residues. In nucleotides, the CDR3 is TGTGCCAGCAGCTTGGGGACACCCCGCTTAAGATGGGACACTGAAGCTTTCTTT. It is translated as CASSLGTPRLRWDTEAFF.